The T cell receptor (beta chain) described here comes from a study of T cell repertoires in cytomegalovirus infection. Overall study: Shared public TCR beta signatures pointed to both CMV infection and a matching HLA type.

Study-level points and caveats: The ex vivo response was dominated by HLA-C-restricted CMV-specific TCR beta clonotypes. Summed frequency of public TCR beta families distinguished CMV carriers with the relevant HLA.

From the reads, TCRdb called clonotypes with MiXCR, one entry per CDR3 protein. The sample has about 130,000 distinct CDR3 sequences; 20% to 30% are singletons. This clonotype was counted only a few times. Antigen: not known. V lost 5 bases to trimming and J lost 3 bases, with 14 bases between them. The length of the CDR3 is 14 residues. Germline V gene lookup returns CDR1 MNHEY and CDR2 SVGAGI. The TCR sequence derives from a human donor in good health (CMV status not recorded). Some clones in this sample may be carry-over from other donors' samples. The chain recombines TRBV6-5 with TRBJ2-7; possibly TRBD1 or TRBD2 for D (5 bases each). The sequencing input was PBMCs, sequenced either directly or after in vitro stimulation (not recorded which). The CDR3 DNA sequence: TGTGCCAGCAGTCTCCGGGACCGGGTCTACGAGCAGTACTTC. Translated: CASSLRDRVYEQYF.